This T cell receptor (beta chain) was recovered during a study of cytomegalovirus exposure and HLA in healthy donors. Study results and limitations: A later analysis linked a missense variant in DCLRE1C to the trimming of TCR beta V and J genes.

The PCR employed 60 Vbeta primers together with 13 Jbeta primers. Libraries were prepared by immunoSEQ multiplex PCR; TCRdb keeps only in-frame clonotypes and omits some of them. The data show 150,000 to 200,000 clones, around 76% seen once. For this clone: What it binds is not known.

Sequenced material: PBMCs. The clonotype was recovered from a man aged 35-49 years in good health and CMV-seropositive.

CDR3 sequence reads: CASSLRQRYGYTF. The CDR3 bases are TGTGCCAGCAGCTTAAGACAACGCTATGGCTACACCTTC. The chain couples TRBV7-2 to TRBJ1-2, with D unclear. V lost 2 bases and J lost 4, with 8 bases in between. Germline V gene sequence: CDR1 SGHTA, CDR2 FQGNSA. The CDR3 has 13 amino acids.